Sequencing of this T cell receptor beta chain was carried out in a study of early T cells in non-severe SARS-CoV-2 infection. General observations from the study: Lookups in VDJdb leaned toward anti-spike CD8 responses and missed private and CD4 specificities.

The germline V and J ends were trimmed by 0 bases and 11 bases, with 9 bases remaining between them. The CDR3 consists of 12 residues. From germline, CDR1 is WNHNN and CDR2 SYGVQD (reference sequence). By sample share, this clonotype is medium-sized. Its specificity is not known. In TCRdb, the 5' RACE reads were re-called with MiXCR into one record per CDR3 protein. The sample carries 20,000 to 25,000 distinct CDR3 sequences, approximately 4.5% recorded once. The sequencing input was whole blood. The V and J genes are TRBV10-1 and TRBJ2-3, with unresolved D. The clonotype comes from an adult who was a healthcare worker with PCR-confirmed SARS-CoV-2 infection or an uninfected control (not recorded which). The CDR3 spells CASSESSSMQYF. As DNA, the CDR3 is TGCGCCAGCAGTGAGTCGTCATCGATGCAGTATTTT.